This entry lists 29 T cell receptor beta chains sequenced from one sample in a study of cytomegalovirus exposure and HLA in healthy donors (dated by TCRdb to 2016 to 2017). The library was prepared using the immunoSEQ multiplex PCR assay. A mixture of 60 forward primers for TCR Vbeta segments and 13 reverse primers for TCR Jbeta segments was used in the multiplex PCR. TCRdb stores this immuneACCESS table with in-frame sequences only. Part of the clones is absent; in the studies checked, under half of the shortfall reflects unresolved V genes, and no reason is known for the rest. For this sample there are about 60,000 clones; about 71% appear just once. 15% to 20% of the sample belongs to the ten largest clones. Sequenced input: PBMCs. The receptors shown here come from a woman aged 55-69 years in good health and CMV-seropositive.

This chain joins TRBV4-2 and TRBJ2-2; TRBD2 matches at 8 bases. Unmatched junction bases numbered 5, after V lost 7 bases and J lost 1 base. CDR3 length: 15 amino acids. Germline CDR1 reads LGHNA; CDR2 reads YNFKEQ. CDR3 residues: CASMRAGGNTGELFF. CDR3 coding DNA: TGTGCCAGCATGCGCGCGGGGGGGAACACCGGGGAGCTGTTTTTT.

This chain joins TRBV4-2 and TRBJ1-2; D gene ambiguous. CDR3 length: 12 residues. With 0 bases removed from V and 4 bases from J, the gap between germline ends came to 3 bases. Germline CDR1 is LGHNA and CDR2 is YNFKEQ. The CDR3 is CASSQDLYGYTF. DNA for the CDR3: TGTGCCAGCAGCCAAGACCTCTATGGCTACACCTTC.

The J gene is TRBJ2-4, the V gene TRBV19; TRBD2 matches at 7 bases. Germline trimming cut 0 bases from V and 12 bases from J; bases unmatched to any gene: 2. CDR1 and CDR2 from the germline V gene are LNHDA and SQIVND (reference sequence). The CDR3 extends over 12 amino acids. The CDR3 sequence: CASSIEGGAQYF. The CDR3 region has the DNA TGTGCCAGTAGTATAGAGGGAGGGGCTCAGTACTTC.

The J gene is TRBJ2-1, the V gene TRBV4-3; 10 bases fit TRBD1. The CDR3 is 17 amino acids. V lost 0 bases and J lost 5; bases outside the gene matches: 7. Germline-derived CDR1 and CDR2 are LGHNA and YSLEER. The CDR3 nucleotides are TGCGCCAGCAGCCAAGATCTCGGGACAGGGGAGGACAATGAGCAGTTCTTC. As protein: CASSQDLGTGEDNEQFF.

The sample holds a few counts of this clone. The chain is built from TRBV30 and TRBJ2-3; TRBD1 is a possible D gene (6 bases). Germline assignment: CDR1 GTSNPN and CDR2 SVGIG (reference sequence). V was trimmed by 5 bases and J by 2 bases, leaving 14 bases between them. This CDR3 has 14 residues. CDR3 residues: CAWGWDTSTDTQYF. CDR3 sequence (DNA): TGTGCCTGGGGCTGGGACACATCCACAGATACGCAGTATTTT.

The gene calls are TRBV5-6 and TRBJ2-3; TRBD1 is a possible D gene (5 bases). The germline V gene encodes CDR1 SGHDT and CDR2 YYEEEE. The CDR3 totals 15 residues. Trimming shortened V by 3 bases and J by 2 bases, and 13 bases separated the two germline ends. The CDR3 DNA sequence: TGTGCCAGCAGCTACAGGTCGTTGCACACAGATACGCAGTATTTT. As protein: CASSYRSLHTDTQYF.

CDR3 in amino acids: CASSLALAGTYNEQFF. The CDR3 coding sequence is TGTGCCAGCAGCTTAGCACTAGCGGGGACCTACAATGAGCAGTTCTTC. J is TRBJ2-1 and V is TRBV7-9; the match to TRBD2 covers 10 bases. V shed 0 bases and J 2 bases; nucleotides not matched to a gene: 1. The CDR3 sequence is 16 residues long. From germline, CDR1 is SEHNR and CDR2 FQNEAQ (reference sequence).

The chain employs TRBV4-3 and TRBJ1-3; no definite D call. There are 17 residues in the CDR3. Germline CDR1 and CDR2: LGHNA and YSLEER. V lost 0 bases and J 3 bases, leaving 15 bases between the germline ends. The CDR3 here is CASSQEGPRGSGNTIYF. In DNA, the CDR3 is TGCGCCAGCAGCCAAGAGGGCCCTCGAGGGAGTGGAAACACCATATATTTT.

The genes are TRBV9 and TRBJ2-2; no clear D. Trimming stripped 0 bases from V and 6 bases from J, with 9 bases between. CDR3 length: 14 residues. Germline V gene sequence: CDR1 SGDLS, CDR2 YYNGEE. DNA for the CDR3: TGTGCCAGCAGCGTAGACGAGAGCCCCGGGGAGCTGTTTTTT. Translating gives CASSVDESPGELFF.

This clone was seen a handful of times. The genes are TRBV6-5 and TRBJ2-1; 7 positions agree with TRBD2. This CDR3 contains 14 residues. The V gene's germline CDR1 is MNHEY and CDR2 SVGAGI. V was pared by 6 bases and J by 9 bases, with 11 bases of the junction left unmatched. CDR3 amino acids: CASSLLGGGSEQFF. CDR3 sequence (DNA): TGTGCCAGCAGCCTTTTGGGGGGGGGAAGTGAGCAGTTCTTC.

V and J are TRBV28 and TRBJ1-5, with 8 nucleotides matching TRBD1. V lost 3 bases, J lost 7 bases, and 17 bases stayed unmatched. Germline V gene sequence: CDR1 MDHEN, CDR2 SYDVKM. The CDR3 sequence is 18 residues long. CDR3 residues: CASSFPSAGGPLGQPQHF. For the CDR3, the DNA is TGTGCCAGCAGTTTTCCTTCGGCAGGGGGCCCTTTAGGGCAGCCCCAGCATTTT.

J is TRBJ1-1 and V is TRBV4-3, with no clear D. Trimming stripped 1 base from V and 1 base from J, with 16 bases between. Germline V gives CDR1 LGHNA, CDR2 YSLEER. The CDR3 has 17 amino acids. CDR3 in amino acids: CASSQGGQVRSNTEAFF. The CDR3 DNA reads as TGCGCCAGCAGCCAAGGCGGGCAGGTAAGATCGAACACTGAAGCTTTCTTT.

The CDR3 DNA reads as TGTGCCAGCAGCTTAGCTTTGAGGACTGGTGGCTACACCTTC. It specifies CASSLALRTGGYTF. This rearrangement joins TRBV7-6 to TRBJ1-2; the D is unclear. CDR1 and CDR2 from the germline V gene are SGHVS and FNYEAQ. This CDR3 has 14 residues. The V gene lost 0 bases and the J gene lost 7 bases, with 12 bases spanning the gap.

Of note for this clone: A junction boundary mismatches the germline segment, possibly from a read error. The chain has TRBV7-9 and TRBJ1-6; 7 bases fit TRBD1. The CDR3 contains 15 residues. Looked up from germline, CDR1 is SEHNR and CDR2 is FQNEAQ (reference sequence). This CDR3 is CSSSPSRDRIRTLHF. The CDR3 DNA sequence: TGTTCCAGCAGCCCGTCGAGGGACAGAATTCGAACCCTCCACTTT.

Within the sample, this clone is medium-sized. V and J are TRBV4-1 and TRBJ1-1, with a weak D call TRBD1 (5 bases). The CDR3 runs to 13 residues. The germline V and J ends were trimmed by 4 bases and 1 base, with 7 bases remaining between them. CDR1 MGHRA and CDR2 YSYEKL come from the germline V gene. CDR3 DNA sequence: TGCGCCAGCAGCCCGGACAAGAACACTGAAGCTTTCTTT. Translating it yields CASSPDKNTEAFF.

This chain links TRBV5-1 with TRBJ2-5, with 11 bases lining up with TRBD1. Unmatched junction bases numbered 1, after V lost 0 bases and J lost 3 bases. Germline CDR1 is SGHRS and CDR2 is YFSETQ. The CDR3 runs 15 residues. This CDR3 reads CASSLEGQGEETQYF. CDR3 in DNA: TGCGCCAGCAGCTTGGAGGGACAGGGGGAAGAGACCCAGTACTTC. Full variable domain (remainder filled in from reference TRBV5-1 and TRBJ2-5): KAGVTQTPRYLIKTRGQQVTLSCSPISGHRSVSWYQQTPGQGLQFLFEYFSETQRNKGNFPGRFSGRQFSNSRSEMNVSTLELGDSALYLCASSLEGQGEETQYFGPGTRLLVL.

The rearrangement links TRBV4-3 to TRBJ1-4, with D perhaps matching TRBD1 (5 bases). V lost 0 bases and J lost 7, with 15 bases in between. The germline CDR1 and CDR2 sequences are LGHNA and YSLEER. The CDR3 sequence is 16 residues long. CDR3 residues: CASSQDSRPGGEKLFF. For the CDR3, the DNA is TGCGCCAGCAGCCAAGATAGTCGGCCGGGGGGTGAAAAACTGTTTTTT.

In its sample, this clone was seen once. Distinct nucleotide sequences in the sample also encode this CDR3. The CDR3 DNA follows: TGTGCCAGCAGCGTTACAGGGGTCCAGGTTGGCTACACCTTC. This encodes CASSVTGVQVGYTF. This chain joins TRBV9 and TRBJ1-2; 7 nucleotides line up with TRBD1. The CDR3 spans 14 residues. J gave up 7 bases and V 2 bases, and 8 bases lay outside the gene matches. Germline-derived CDR1 and CDR2 are SGDLS and YYNGEE.

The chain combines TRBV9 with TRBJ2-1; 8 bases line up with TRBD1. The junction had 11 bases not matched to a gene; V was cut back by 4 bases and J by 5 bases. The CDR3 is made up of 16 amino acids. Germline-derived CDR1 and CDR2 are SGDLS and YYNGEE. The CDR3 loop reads CASSFPGQGINNEQFF. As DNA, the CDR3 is TGTGCCAGCAGCTTCCCCGGACAGGGCATCAACAATGAGCAGTTCTTC.

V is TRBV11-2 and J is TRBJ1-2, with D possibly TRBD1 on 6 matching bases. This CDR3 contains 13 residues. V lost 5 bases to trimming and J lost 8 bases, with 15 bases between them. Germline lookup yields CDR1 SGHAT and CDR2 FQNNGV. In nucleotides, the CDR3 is TGTGCCAGCAGCGGAGCAGGGGTATACGGCTACACCTTC. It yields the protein CASSGAGVYGYTF. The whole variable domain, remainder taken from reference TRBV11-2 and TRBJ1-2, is EAGVAQSPRYKIIEKRQSVAFWCNPISGHATLYWYQQILGQGPKLLIQFQNNGVVDDSQLPKDRFSAERLKGVDSTLKIQPAKLEDSAVYLCASSGAGVYGYTFGSGTRLTVV.

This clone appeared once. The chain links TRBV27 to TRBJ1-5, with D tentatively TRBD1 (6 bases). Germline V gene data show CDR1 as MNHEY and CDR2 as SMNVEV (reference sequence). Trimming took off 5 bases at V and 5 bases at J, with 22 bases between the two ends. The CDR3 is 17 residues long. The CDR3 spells CASSPTTGVLDYQPQHF. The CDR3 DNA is TGTGCCAGCAGTCCGACGACAGGTGTGTTGGACTATCAGCCCCAGCATTTT.

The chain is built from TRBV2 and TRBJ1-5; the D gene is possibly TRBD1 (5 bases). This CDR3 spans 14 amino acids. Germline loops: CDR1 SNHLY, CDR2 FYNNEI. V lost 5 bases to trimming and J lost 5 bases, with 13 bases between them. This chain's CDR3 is CASSSVWGDQPQHF. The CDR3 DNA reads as TGTGCCAGCAGTTCGGTATGGGGGGATCAGCCCCAGCATTTT. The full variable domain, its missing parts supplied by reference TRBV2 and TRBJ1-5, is EPEVTQTPSHQVTQMGQEVILRCVPISNHLYFYWYRQILGQKVEFLVSFYNNEISEKSEIFDDQFSVERPDGSNFTLKIRSTKLEDSAMYFCASSSVWGDQPQHFGDGTRLSIL.

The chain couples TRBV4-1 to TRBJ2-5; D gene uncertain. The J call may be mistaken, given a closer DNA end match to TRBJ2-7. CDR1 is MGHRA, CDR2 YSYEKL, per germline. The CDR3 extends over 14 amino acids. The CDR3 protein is CASSQGPSSYEQYF. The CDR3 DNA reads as TGCGCCAGCAGCCAAGGGCCTAGCTCCTACGAGCAGTACTTC.

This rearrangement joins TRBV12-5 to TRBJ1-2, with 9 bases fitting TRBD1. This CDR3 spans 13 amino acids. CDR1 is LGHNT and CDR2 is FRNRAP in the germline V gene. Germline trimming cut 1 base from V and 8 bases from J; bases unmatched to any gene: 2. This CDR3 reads CASGLGTGEGYTF. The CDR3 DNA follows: TGTGCTAGTGGTTTGGGGACAGGGGAAGGCTACACCTTC.

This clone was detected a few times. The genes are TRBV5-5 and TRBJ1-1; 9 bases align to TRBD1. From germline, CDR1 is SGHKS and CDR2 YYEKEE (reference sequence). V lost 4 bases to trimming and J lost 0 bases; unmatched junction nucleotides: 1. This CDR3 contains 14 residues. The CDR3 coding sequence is TGTGCCAGCAGCGGGACAGGGTTGAACACTGAAGCTTTCTTT. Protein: CASSGTGLNTEAFF.

This CDR3 is CASSSSGARALSTDTQYF. The CDR3 nucleotides are TGTGCCAGCAGCTCAAGCGGGGCTAGGGCTCTTTCCACAGATACGCAGTATTTT. V is TRBV7-2 and J is TRBJ2-3, with 7 bases matching TRBD2. The CDR3 spans 18 residues. The germline CDR1 and CDR2 sequences are SGHTA and FQGNSA. V lost 4 bases, J lost 2 bases, and 15 bases stayed unmatched.

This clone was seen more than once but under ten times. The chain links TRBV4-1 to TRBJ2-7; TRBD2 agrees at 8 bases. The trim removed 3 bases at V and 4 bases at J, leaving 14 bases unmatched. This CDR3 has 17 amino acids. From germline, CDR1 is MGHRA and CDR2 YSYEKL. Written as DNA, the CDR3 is TGCGCCAGCAGCCACGATAAGGAACGACTAGCGTCGTACGAGCAGTACTTC. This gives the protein CASSHDKERLASYEQYF.

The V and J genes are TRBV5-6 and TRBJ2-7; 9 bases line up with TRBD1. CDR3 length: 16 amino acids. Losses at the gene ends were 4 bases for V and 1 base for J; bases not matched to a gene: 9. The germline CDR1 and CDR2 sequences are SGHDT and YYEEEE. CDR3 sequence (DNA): TGTGCCAGCAGCCGAAAACAGGGGGCAGGTTCCTACGAGCAGTACTTC. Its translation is CASSRKQGAGSYEQYF.

The CDR3 loop reads CASGLVVGDNSPLHF. In nucleotides, the CDR3 is TGTGCTAGTGGTTTGGTAGTAGGGGATAATTCACCCCTCCACTTT. The chain employs TRBV12-5 and TRBJ1-6; tentatively, D is TRBD1 (5 bases). This CDR3 is built from 15 residues. CDR1 is LGHNT, CDR2 FRNRAP, per germline. The V end was cut by 0 bases, the J end by 5 bases, with 8 bases between.